This T cell receptor (beta chain) was recorded in a study of blood T cells in healthy people across ages. Regarding the study as a whole: The unsorted PBMCs prevented any conclusive comparison of naive versus antigen-experienced cells.

Concerning this clonotype: The target antigen is unknown.

The use of a sample-barcoded 5' primer and a J-beta primer mix characterized a second PCR of roughly 6 to 11 cycles. TCRdb processed the 5' RACE reads anew with MiXCR; each CDR3 protein has one entry. The profile shows around 780,000 distinct CDR3 sequences, about 56% of them singletons. Total RNA, at least 5.5 micrograms per sample, was extracted from PBMCs. This receptor was taken from a man in his forties or fifties in good health. The sequencing input was blood.

The CDR3 loop is CASSLSGAGRETQYF. The DNA of the CDR3 is TGTGCCAGCAGTTTATCGGGGGCAGGGAGGGAGACCCAGTACTTC. The chain links TRBV28 to TRBJ2-5, with D perhaps matching TRBD1 or TRBD2 (6 bases each). The CDR3 covers 15 residues. Germline CDR1 MDHEN, CDR2 SYDVKM. Trimming pared 1 base from V and 5 bases from J, leaving 14 bases between. Full variable domain (remainder filled in from reference TRBV28 and TRBJ2-5): DVKVTQSSRYLVKRTGEKVFLECVQDMDHENMFWYRQDPGLGLRLIYFSYDVKMKEKGDIPEGYSVSREKKERFSLILESASTNQTSMYLCASSLSGAGRETQYFGPGTRLLVL.